These 26 T cell receptor beta chains were sequenced from one sample in a study of Ad26.COV2.S vaccination and SARS-CoV-2 variants. Treatment here: some 20 received Ad26.COV2.S at low or high dose, single or two shots; several received placebo; per-sample allocation not given. Day 63 after the first injection of vaccine or placebo was the sampling time. Sequencing was performed with immunoSEQ multiplex PCR; in TCRdb, only in-frame clones are kept and a portion is missing. The sample lists about 350,000 clones, around 89% occurring once. The sequencing here drew on peripheral blood, taken in a trial of Ad26.COV2.S vaccine versus placebo. Every receptor here comes from a person aged 18-65 years who received the Ad26.COV2.S COVID-19 vaccine or a placebo.

The chain recombines TRBV10-3 with TRBJ2-3; a possible D gene is TRBD2 (6 bases). Trimming removed 4 bases from V and 4 bases from J, with 21 bases in between. Germline-derived CDR1 and CDR2 are ENHRY and SYGVKD. The CDR3 has 17 residues. The CDR3 bases are TGTGCCATCAGTGGGTCCTTGACTAGTCTCGGTCCAGATACGCAGTATTTT. Protein: CAISGSLTSLGPDTQYF.

The rearrangement links TRBV28 to TRBJ1-1; 7 positions match TRBD1. V lost 6 bases, J lost 0 bases, and 4 bases stayed unmatched. The CDR3 extends over 14 amino acids. Germline loops: CDR1 MDHEN, CDR2 SYDVKM. The CDR3 coding sequence is TGTGCCAGCAGGGGGGGACAGATGAACACTGAAGCTTTCTTT. Encoded protein: CASRGGQMNTEAFF.

In its sample, this clone was seen a few times. The chain combines TRBV2 with TRBJ2-1; D is uncertain. The V and J ends lost 4 bases and 5 bases respectively, with 9 bases between them. This CDR3 is 13 amino acids long. The germline gives CDR1 SNHLY, CDR2 FYNNEI. DNA of the CDR3: TGTGCCAGCAGTGTTGATCGAAACAATGAGCAGTTCTTC. Translation: CASSVDRNNEQFF.

The chain joins TRBV5-5 to TRBJ1-3; tentatively, D is TRBD1 (6 bases). The CDR3 length is 14 residues. Trimming pared 1 base from V and 3 bases from J, leaving 8 bases between. The V gene's germline CDR1 is SGHKS and CDR2 YYEKEE (reference sequence). This CDR3 is CASSLSGVGNTIYF. The CDR3 DNA sequence: TGTGCCAGCAGCTTGTCAGGGGTTGGAAACACCATATATTTT.

The chain links TRBV10-2 to TRBJ2-7; D may be TRBD2 (5 bases). CDR3 length: 14 amino acids. Germline assignment: CDR1 WSHSY and CDR2 SAAADI. Trimming removed 6 bases at V and 0 bases at J, with 12 bases between. As DNA, the CDR3 is TGCGCCAGCAGACCGAGCGGAAACTCCTACGAGCAGTACTTC. Translating it yields CASRPSGNSYEQYF.

The chain carries TRBV15 and TRBJ2-1; tentatively, D is TRBD2 (6 bases). V shed 3 bases and J shed 10 bases, with 13 bases lying between them. CDR1 and CDR2 (germline): LNHNV, YYDKDF (reference sequence). This CDR3 region has 13 residues. CDR3 nucleotides: TGTGCCACCAGCAGGTCGGCGGGGCCGGAGCAGTTCTTC. Translated: CATSRSAGPEQFF. The full variable domain, completed using reference TRBV15 and TRBJ2-1, is DAMVIQNPRYQVTQFGKPVTLSCSQTLNHNVMYWYQQKSSQAPKLLFHYYDKDFNNEADTPDNFQSRRPNTSFCFLDIRSPGLGDTAMYLCATSRSAGPEQFFGPGTRLTVL.

The V call is TRBV7-2, the J call TRBJ1-1; TRBD1 agrees at 11 bases. Germline V gene lookup returns CDR1 SGHTA and CDR2 FQGNSA. There are 14 residues in the CDR3. After removal of 0 bases from V and 11 bases from J, the junction contained 5 bases not matched to a gene. The CDR3 bases are TGTGCCAGCAGCTTAGCGAGAGGACAGGGGGCCGCTTTCTTT. This gives the protein CASSLARGQGAAFF.

The V and J genes are TRBV2 and TRBJ2-2; weak D call: TRBD2 (5 bases). CDR1 and CDR2 (germline): SNHLY, FYNNEI. This CDR3 has 16 amino acids. The V end was cut by 0 bases, the J end by 8 bases, with 16 bases between. The CDR3 DNA is TGTGCCAGCAGTGAAGCGGAGGAACACTTCCCAGGGGAGCTGTTTTTT. This translates into CASSEAEEHFPGELFF. Combining the CDR3 with reference TRBV2 and TRBJ2-2 gives the whole variable domain EPEVTQTPSHQVTQMGQEVILRCVPISNHLYFYWYRQILGQKVEFLVSFYNNEISEKSEIFDDQFSVERPDGSNFTLKIRSTKLEDSAMYFCASSEAEEHFPGELFFGEGSRLTVL.

The chain has TRBV19 and TRBJ2-3; D tentatively reads TRBD1 or TRBD2 (5 bases each). The CDR3 runs to 14 residues. V lost 3 bases, J lost 4 bases, and 11 bases lay in between. CDR1 is LNHDA, CDR2 SQIVND, per germline (reference sequence). The DNA for the CDR3 is TGTGCCAGTAGTATCGGGACGGAGTCAGATACGCAGTATTTT. It translates to CASSIGTESDTQYF.

This sequence joins TRBV12-2 and TRBJ2-1. TRBV12-2 is flagged as a pseudogene. The CDR3 consists of 15 residues. DNA for the CDR3: TGTGCAAGTCGCTCCAGATCGAGACCCTACAATGAGCAGTTCTTC. It encodes CASRSRSRPYNEQFF.

This clone was seen a single time. This chain connects TRBV4-3 to TRBJ2-5; tentatively, D is TRBD2 (5 bases). This CDR3 has 15 residues. Germline assignment: CDR1 LGHNA and CDR2 YSLEER. The V end lost 1 base, the J end lost 2 bases, and 11 bases lay between the germline ends. For the CDR3, the DNA is TGCGCCAGCAGCCAAGGACGAGGGCAGCAAGAGACCCAGTACTTC. Its protein product is CASSQGRGQQETQYF.

J is TRBJ1-2 and V is TRBV7-9, with D perhaps matching TRBD1 (5 bases). The CDR3 totals 11 residues. Germline CDR1 reads SEHNR; CDR2 reads FQNEAQ (reference sequence). Trimming took 5 bases from V and 8 from J, leaving 9 bases between them. The CDR3 loop reads CASSGGSGYTF. The CDR3 bases are TGTGCCAGCAGCGGGGGGAGCGGCTACACCTTC.

V usage is TRBV11-2 and J usage is TRBJ2-7, with TRBD2 matching 10 bases. This CDR3 has 15 amino acids. Germline lookup yields CDR1 SGHAT and CDR2 FQNNGV. Unmatched junction bases numbered 12, after V lost 10 bases and J lost 3 bases. CDR3 bases: TGTGCCACAGCCCCAGGACTAGCGGAGATCTACGAGCAGTACTTC. It translates to CATAPGLAEIYEQYF.

The chain carries TRBV7-9 and TRBJ1-2; maybe TRBD1 (6 bases). The V gene lost 8 bases and the J gene lost 7 bases, with 23 bases spanning the gap. The CDR3 is made up of 15 amino acids. Germline V lookup: CDR1 SEHNR, CDR2 FQNEAQ (reference sequence). In nucleotides, the CDR3 is TGTGCCAGCTCGTACCCGGGGACACTTGGTCGTGGCTACACCTTC. Protein: CASSYPGTLGRGYTF.

V and J are TRBV4-2 and TRBJ1-2; 12 nucleotides agree with TRBD1. The ends lost 5 bases at V and 3 bases at J; junction bases unmatched: 7. The CDR3 has 16 residues. Germline loops: CDR1 LGHNA, CDR2 YNFKEQ. CDR3 residues: CASSATGTGGYYGYTF. The CDR3, as DNA: TGTGCCAGCAGCGCGACCGGGACAGGGGGCTACTATGGCTACACCTTC.

The rearrangement uses TRBV6-2 or TRBV6-3 and TRBJ2-7; the D gene is possibly TRBD1 (6 bases). The CDR3 is 14 amino acids. Germline CDR1 and CDR2: MNHEY and SVGEGT. Deletions cut 5 bases from V and 1 base from J, with 12 bases between. The CDR3 reads CASSDLGQSYEQYF. CDR3 nucleotides: TGTGCCAGCAGTGACTTAGGACAGTCCTACGAGCAGTACTTC.

The chain combines TRBV29-1 with TRBJ2-7, with D perhaps TRBD1 (6 bases). Deletions cut 4 bases from V and 6 bases from J, with 16 bases between. The CDR3 has 13 residues. Germline V CDR1 and CDR2: SQVTM, ANQGSEA. CDR3 sequence reads: CSVVQGKGSEQYF. For the CDR3, the DNA is TGCAGCGTTGTTCAGGGGAAAGGGAGCGAGCAGTACTTC.

The rearrangement joins TRBV14 to TRBJ2-2, with no clear D. Per the germline V gene, CDR1 is SGHDN and CDR2 is FVKESK. The CDR3 length is 15 residues. V was pared by 0 bases and J by 7 bases, with 12 bases between. The CDR3 sequence: CASSQETLLGGELFF. The DNA for the CDR3 is TGTGCCAGCAGCCAAGAAACATTACTGGGCGGGGAGCTGTTTTTT.

This rearrangement joins TRBV29-1 to TRBJ1-3; D is possibly TRBD1 (5 bases). The germline V gene encodes CDR1 SQVTM and CDR2 ANQGSEA. V was shortened by 4 bases and J by 2 bases, with 9 bases between the two germline ends. The CDR3 loop spans 13 amino acids. This CDR3 is CSVVGGAGNTIYF. CDR3 DNA: TGCAGCGTTGTGGGGGGAGCTGGAAACACCATATATTTT.

This chain uses TRBV28 with TRBJ1-5; the match to TRBD1 covers 12 bases. The CDR3 runs to 16 residues. Per germline, CDR1 MDHEN and CDR2 SYDVKM. Unmatched junction bases numbered 8, after V lost 5 bases and J lost 6 bases. As DNA, the CDR3 is TGTGCCAGCAGTCCCTCCGGGACAGGGGGCACTCAGCCCCAGCATTTT. This encodes CASSPSGTGGTQPQHF.

The rearrangement joins TRBV10-2 to TRBJ1-1; 8 bases align to TRBD1. The CDR3 length is 15 residues. From germline, CDR1 is WSHSY and CDR2 SAAADI. The V and J ends lost 7 bases and 4 bases, in that order; junction bases with no gene match: 11. CDR3 nucleotides: TGCGCCAGCACCGATTCAACAGGGGGAGGCACTGAAGCTTTCTTT. Its translation is CASTDSTGGGTEAFF.

The chain recombines TRBV3-1 (or the pseudogene TRBV3-2) with TRBJ1-5; D gene uncertain. V shed 1 base and J shed 8 bases, with 9 bases lying between them. This CDR3 has 13 amino acids. CDR1 and CDR2 from the germline V gene are LGHDT and YNNKEL (reference sequence). CDR3 region: CASSQVPREPQHF. DNA of the CDR3: TGTGCCAGCAGCCAAGTCCCTAGGGAGCCCCAGCATTTT.

V and J are TRBV18 and TRBJ2-3; 8 bases agree with TRBD2. Germline-derived CDR1 and CDR2 are KGHSH and LQKENI. This CDR3 is 16 amino acids long. J gave up 2 bases and V 2 bases, and 6 bases lay outside the gene matches. The DNA for the CDR3 is TGTGCCAGCTCACCAGGGGTAGCGGGGATCACAGATACGCAGTATTTT. Translated, it gives CASSPGVAGITDTQYF.

The CDR3 protein is CASSFRSSTDTQYF. The CDR3 nucleotides are TGTGCCAGCAGCTTTCGATCTAGCACAGATACGCAGTATTTT. The rearrangement links TRBV5-4 to TRBJ2-3; D not certain. Germline-derived CDR1 and CDR2 are SGHNT and YYREEE (reference sequence). The CDR3 runs to 14 residues. The V end was cut by 2 bases, the J end by 0 bases, with 7 bases between.

V usage is TRBV20-1 and J usage is TRBJ2-5, with D unclear. CDR3 size: 10 residues. Germline CDR1 and CDR2: DFQATT and SNEGSKA (reference sequence). V dropped 3 bases and J dropped 5 bases, with 4 bases sitting between them. CDR3 sequence reads: CSASSETQYF. CDR3 DNA sequence: TGCAGTGCTAGCTCTGAGACCCAGTACTTC.

The gene calls are TRBV6-2 or TRBV6-3 and TRBJ1-4, with 9 nucleotides matching TRBD1. V lost 0 bases, J lost 2 bases, and 7 bases stayed unmatched. CDR3 length equals 18 residues. The V gene's germline CDR1 is MNHEY and CDR2 SVGEGT. The CDR3 protein is CASSYSKRQGVTNEKLFF. CDR3 DNA sequence: TGTGCCAGCAGTTACTCGAAGAGACAGGGGGTTACTAATGAAAAACTGTTTTTT.